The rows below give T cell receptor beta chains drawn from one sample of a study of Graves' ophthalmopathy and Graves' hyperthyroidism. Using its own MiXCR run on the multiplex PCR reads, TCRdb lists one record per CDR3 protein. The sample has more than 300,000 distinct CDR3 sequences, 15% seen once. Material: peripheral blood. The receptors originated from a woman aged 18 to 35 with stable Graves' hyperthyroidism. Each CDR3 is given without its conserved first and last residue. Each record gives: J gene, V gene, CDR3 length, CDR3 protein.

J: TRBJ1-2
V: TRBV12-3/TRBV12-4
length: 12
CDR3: ASSLGGTGFGYT

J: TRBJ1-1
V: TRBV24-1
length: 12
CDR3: ATSDRGGDTEAF

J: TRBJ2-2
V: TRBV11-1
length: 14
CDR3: ASSLPGAKDTGELF

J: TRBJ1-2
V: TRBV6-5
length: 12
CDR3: AGSYSTGGDGYT

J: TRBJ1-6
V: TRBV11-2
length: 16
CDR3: ASSAHPRGEPYNSPLH

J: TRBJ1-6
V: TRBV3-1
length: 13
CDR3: ASSSTGLSNSPLH

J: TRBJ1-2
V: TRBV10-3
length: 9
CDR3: ATEALGGYT

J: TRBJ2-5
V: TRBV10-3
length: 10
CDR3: AISESMETQY

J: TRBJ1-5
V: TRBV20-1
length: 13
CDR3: SARDTLGSNQPQH

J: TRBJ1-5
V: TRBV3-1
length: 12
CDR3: ASSPSVRNQPQH

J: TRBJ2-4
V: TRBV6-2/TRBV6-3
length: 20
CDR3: ASSYSRERDIGNRLAKNIQY

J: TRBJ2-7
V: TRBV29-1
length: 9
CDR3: SVGALYEQY

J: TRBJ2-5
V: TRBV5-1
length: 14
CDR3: ASSPGRQGGVETQY

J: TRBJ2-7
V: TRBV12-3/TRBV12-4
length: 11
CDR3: ASRSGTAYEQY

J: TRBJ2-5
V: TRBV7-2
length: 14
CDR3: ASSSQRGNLEETQY

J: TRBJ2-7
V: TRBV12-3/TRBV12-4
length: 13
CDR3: ASSPLLAGTYEQY

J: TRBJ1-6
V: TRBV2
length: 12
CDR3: ASSEQGWGSPLH

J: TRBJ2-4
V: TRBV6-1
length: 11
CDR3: ASSGVAKNIQY

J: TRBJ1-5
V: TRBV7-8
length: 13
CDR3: ASSPNGQGDQPQH

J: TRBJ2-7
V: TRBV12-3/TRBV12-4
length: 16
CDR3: ASSSTVYRAQETYEQY

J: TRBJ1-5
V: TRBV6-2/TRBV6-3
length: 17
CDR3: ASSYSQFAGVNSNQPQH

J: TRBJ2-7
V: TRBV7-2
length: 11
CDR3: ASSSEGNYEQY

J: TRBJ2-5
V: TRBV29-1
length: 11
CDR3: SVVTGGQETQY

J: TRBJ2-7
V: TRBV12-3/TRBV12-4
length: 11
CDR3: ASSLPDRGNKY

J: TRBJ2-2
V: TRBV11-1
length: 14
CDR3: ASSSLGQGYTGELF

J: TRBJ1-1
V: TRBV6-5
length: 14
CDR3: ASSSWGGGGRTEAF

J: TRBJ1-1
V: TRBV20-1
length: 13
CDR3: SAHTLGDKNTEAF

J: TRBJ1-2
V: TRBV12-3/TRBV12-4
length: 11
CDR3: ASSPQGSYGYT

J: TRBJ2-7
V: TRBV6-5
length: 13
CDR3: ASSYAAGQFYEQY

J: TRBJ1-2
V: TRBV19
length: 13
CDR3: ASSTLFVRRYGYT

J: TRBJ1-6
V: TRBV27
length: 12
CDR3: ASRRAQVNSPLH

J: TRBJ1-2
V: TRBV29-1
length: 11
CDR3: SVEVQGGVGYT

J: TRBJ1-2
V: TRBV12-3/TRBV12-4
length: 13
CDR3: ASSRTVVTNYGYT

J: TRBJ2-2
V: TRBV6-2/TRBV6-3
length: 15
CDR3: ASSYATGDRYTGELF

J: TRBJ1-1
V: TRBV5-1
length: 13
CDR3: ASSLRLGKPNEAF

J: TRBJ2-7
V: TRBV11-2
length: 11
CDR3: ASSKMPGYEQY

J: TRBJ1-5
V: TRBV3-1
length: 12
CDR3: ASSRRTGGEPQH

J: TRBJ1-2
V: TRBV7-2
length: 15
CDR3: ASSLAGTGAANYGYT

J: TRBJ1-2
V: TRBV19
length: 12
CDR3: ASSTGQGLRGYT

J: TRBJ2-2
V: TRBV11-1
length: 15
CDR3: ASSLPSGRRNTGELF

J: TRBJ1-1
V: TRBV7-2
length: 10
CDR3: ASSWLASEAF